The 15 T cell receptor beta chains below all came from one sample that was sequenced in a study of T cells in Graves' hyperthyroidism and ophthalmopathy. Researchers took RNA transcripts and amplified the TCR beta CDR3 regions from them. HTBI primers drove first-round RT-PCR of the TCR CDR3. TCRdb ran MiXCR on the multiplex PCR reads and lists one entry per CDR3 protein. The table lists around 350,000 distinct CDR3 sequences, around 15% of them singletons, with 15% to 20% in the top ten. The material sequenced was blood. Receptor source: a woman aged 55-70 years with Graves' ophthalmopathy.

Concerning this clonotype itself: This sequence may be a read error, since a much larger clone differs from it by one base. The chain combines TRBV7-2 with TRBJ2-2; TRBD2 agrees at 7 bases. The CDR3 runs 13 residues. The germline V gene encodes CDR1 SGHTA and CDR2 FQGNSA. The CDR3: CAGSLGRVGELFF. CDR3 nucleotide sequence: TGTGCCGGCAGCTTAGGGAGGGTTGGGGAGCTGTTTTTT.

Ten or more counts support this clonotype. This rearrangement joins TRBV18 to TRBJ2-2; D uncertain. CDR1 is KGHSH and CDR2 is LQKENI in the germline V gene. Trimming pared 2 bases from V and 0 bases from J, leaving 4 bases between. The CDR3 is 14 amino acids. The CDR3 reads CASSPSPNTGELFF. The CDR3, as DNA: TGTGCCAGCTCACCATCTCCGAACACCGGGGAGCTGTTTTTT.

The table lists this clonotype with a few counts. The rearrangement joins TRBV2 to TRBJ2-1; a weak D match, TRBD2 (7 bases). The CDR3 loop spans 15 amino acids. CDR1 and CDR2 from the germline V gene are SNHLY and FYNNEI. Trimming removed 8 bases at V and 4 bases at J, with 18 bases between. CDR3: CASREQRGGYNEQFF. CDR3 DNA: TGTGCCAGCCGCGAACAAAGGGGGGGATACAATGAGCAGTTCTTC. Looking up the rest from reference TRBV2 and TRBJ2-1 gives the full variable domain: EPEVTQTPSHQVTQMGQEVILRCVPISNHLYFYWYRQILGQKVEFLVSFYNNEISEKSEIFDDQFSVERPDGSNFTLKIRSTKLEDSAMYFCASREQRGGYNEQFFGPGTRLTVL.

The genes are TRBV5-1 and TRBJ2-3, with a weak D call TRBD1 (5 bases). V dropped 1 base and J dropped 1 base, with 13 bases sitting between them. Germline V gene lookup returns CDR1 SGHRS and CDR2 YFSETQ. The CDR3 has 16 amino acids. The CDR3 is CASSLSGNTGTDTQYF. Here the CDR3 DNA reads TGCGCCAGCAGCTTGTCAGGGAATACCGGCACAGATACGCAGTATTTT.

The gene calls are TRBV7-9 and TRBJ2-7; D remains unclear. The CDR3 has 13 amino acids. Germline CDR1 reads SEHNR; CDR2 reads FQNEAQ (reference sequence). V was clipped by 4 bases and J by 5 bases, with 12 bases between them. The CDR3 region has the DNA TGTGCCAGCAGCTCCGGGTCCACCGACGAGCAGTACTTC. Its protein is CASSSGSTDEQYF.

The chain joins TRBV24-1 to TRBJ2-1, with 9 bases matching TRBD1. The CDR3 runs to 17 residues. The germline V gene has CDR1 KGHDR and CDR2 SFDVKD. V was pared by 3 bases and J by 5 bases, with 10 bases of the junction left unmatched. CDR3 sequence reads: CATSDPGPGQGNNEQFF. The CDR3, as DNA: TGTGCCACCAGTGATCCCGGTCCGGGACAGGGTAACAATGAGCAGTTCTTC.

The table lists this clonotype with a count of one. V usage is TRBV20-1 and J usage is TRBJ2-1, with 13 bases lining up with TRBD2. Trimming at V came to 5 bases and at J to 3 bases, leaving 4 bases not matched to a gene. This CDR3 has 15 amino acids. Per germline, CDR1 DFQATT and CDR2 SNEGSKA (reference sequence). In nucleotides, the CDR3 is TGCAGTGCTGATGGGACTAGCGGGGTCTACAATGAGCAGTTCTTC. Protein: CSADGTSGVYNEQFF.

This clonotype was counted many times. The chain is built from TRBV11-2 and TRBJ2-1; D might be TRBD2 (6 bases). The CDR3 covers 16 residues. Trimming took off 3 bases at V and 3 bases at J, with 15 bases between the two ends. Germline V lookup: CDR1 SGHAT, CDR2 FQNNGV. CDR3 in amino acids: CASSFSGVPYYNEQFF. Written as DNA, the CDR3 is TGTGCCAGCAGCTTCTCGGGGGTCCCCTACTACAATGAGCAGTTCTTC.

This clonotype was recorded a few times. The chain couples TRBV19 to TRBJ2-5; D unresolved. Trimming removed 0 bases from V and 5 bases from J, with 13 bases in between. The CDR3 totals 15 residues. The germline V gene has CDR1 LNHDA and CDR2 SQIVND (reference sequence). CDR3 in DNA: TGTGCCAGTAGTATAGATAAGGCAAGCTGGGAGACCCAGTACTTC. As protein: CASSIDKASWETQYF.

This clonotype was counted many times. The chain has TRBV5-1 and TRBJ2-1, with 7 bases identical to TRBD2. CDR1 and CDR2 (germline): SGHRS, YFSETQ. The CDR3 has 15 residues. Germline trimming cut 2 bases from V and 7 bases from J; bases unmatched to any gene: 9. The CDR3 here is CASSLGAGSRNEQFF. The CDR3 bases are TGCGCCAGCAGCTTAGGAGCGGGGTCTAGGAATGAGCAGTTCTTC.

This clonotype was seen a few times. At one end, the junction sequence differs from germline, possibly due to a read error. CDR3 bases: TGTGCCAGCAGCCCTATGATGGGGACAGGGTCCTTC. It specifies CASSPMMGTGSF. The rearrangement joins TRBV6-1 to TRBJ1-2, with 9 bases aligning to TRBD1. Germline loops: CDR1 MNHNS, CDR2 SASEGT. CDR3 length equals 12 residues.

This clonotype was seen more than once but under ten times. The rearrangement uses TRBV19 and TRBJ1-6, with 7 positions matching TRBD1. Germline V gives CDR1 LNHDA, CDR2 SQIVND (reference sequence). Trimming took 5 bases from V and 10 from J; bases not matched to a gene: 5. This CDR3 contains 13 residues. This CDR3 is CASSDRDRSPLHF. Written as DNA, the CDR3 is TGTGCCAGTAGTGACAGGGATAGATCACCCCTCCACTTT.

The chain recombines TRBV7-3 with TRBJ2-2, with D uncertain. The germline V and J ends were trimmed by 4 bases and 1 base, with 22 bases remaining between them. Germline V CDR1 and CDR2: SGHTA, FQGTGA. This CDR3 region has 19 residues. CDR3 region: CASSSLRFSGPGNTGELFF. The CDR3 DNA follows: TGTGCCAGCAGCTCCCTCCGCTTTTCCGGGCCAGGGAACACCGGGGAGCTGTTTTTT.

Of note for this clonotype: Given a much more abundant clone one base away, this may be a read error. V usage is TRBV3-1 and J usage is TRBJ1-1, with D possibly being TRBD1 (5 bases). Between the trimmed V and J ends, which lost 4 bases and 3 bases, there was a span of 12 bases. This CDR3 region has 14 residues. Germline V gene lookup returns CDR1 LGHDT and CDR2 YNNKEL (reference sequence). CDR3 sequence (DNA): TGTGCCAGCAGCCCGACGATAGGGGACACTGAAGCTTTCTTT. The encoded protein is CASSPTIGDTEAFF.

Ten or more counts support this clonotype. The V gene is TRBV3-1, the J gene TRBJ2-7; 8 bases fit TRBD2. Trimming cost V 1 base and J 5 bases; bases outside gene matches: 1. The germline V gene has CDR1 LGHDT and CDR2 YNNKEL (reference sequence). The CDR3 is made up of 13 amino acids. This CDR3 is CASSQAGGNEQYF. The CDR3 DNA reads TGTGCCAGCAGCCAAGCGGGAGGGAACGAGCAGTACTTC.